The 9 T cell receptor beta chains given below trace back to one sample, sequenced in a study of human T cells and chemical hapten exposure. The time point: patch test 3, about 24 weeks after DPC sensitization. The treatment here: therapeutic diphenylcyclopropenone sensitization with weekly scalp DPC. TCRdb reanalysed the RACE reads using MiXCR and keeps one entry per CDR3 protein. The table has around 200,000 distinct CDR3 sequences, about 25% seen once. The sample was whole blood, taken in connection with sensitization to the hapten diphenylcyclopropenone (DPC). All receptors derive from a woman aged 40 to 50 with alopecia areata. Some clones in this sample may be carry-over from other donors' samples.

The rearrangement joins TRBV4-1 to TRBJ1-5, with no clear D. The CDR3 runs to 15 residues. Germline V gives CDR1 MGHRA, CDR2 YSYEKL. The ends were cut back, 4 bases at V and 1 base at J, with 11 bases in the middle. CDR3 residues: CASSPGPGSNQPQHF. CDR3 in DNA: TGCGCCAGCAGCCCCGGTCCCGGGAGCAATCAGCCCCAGCATTTT.

This clonotype showed up just a few times. The chain couples TRBV6-2 or TRBV6-3 to TRBJ1-5; 11 nucleotides agree with TRBD1. Germline-derived CDR1 and CDR2 are MNHEY and SVGEGT. The CDR3 has 18 residues. V lost 6 bases, J lost 1 base, and 11 bases stayed unmatched. The CDR3 nucleotides are TGTGCCAGCAGCCTCCGGGACAGGGGGTTAAGGAGCAATCAGCCCCAGCATTTT. As protein: CASSLRDRGLRSNQPQHF.

The table lists this clonotype with a few counts. The chain uses TRBV20-1 and TRBJ1-5; no firm D call. The germline V and J ends were trimmed by 5 bases and 0 bases, with 11 bases remaining between them. The CDR3 spans 14 residues. Per germline, CDR1 DFQATT and CDR2 SNEGSKA (reference sequence). This chain's CDR3 is CSAGKGGSNQPQHF. CDR3 nucleotides: TGCAGTGCTGGGAAGGGAGGTAGCAATCAGCCCCAGCATTTT.

This clonotype was counted only a few times. The chain carries TRBV5-5 and TRBJ2-5, with 9 bases identical to TRBD1. The germline V gene has CDR1 SGHKS and CDR2 YYEKEE (reference sequence). CDR3 length: 16 amino acids. The trim removed 2 bases at V and 4 bases at J, leaving 9 bases unmatched. CDR3 in DNA: TGTGCCAGCAGCTTAGGTGACAGGGGGTTTCGAGAGACCCAGTACTTC. Translating it yields CASSLGDRGFRETQYF.

This rearrangement joins TRBV29-1 to TRBJ1-1, with a weak D call TRBD1 (6 bases). The CDR3 sequence is 15 residues long. Germline CDR1 SQVTM, CDR2 ANQGSEA. V was clipped by 4 bases and J by 0 bases, with 15 bases between them. The CDR3 loop reads CSVAQRQVMNTEAFF. For the CDR3, the DNA is TGCAGCGTTGCCCAGAGACAGGTGATGAACACTGAAGCTTTCTTT.

V usage is TRBV5-4 and J usage is TRBJ2-7; 8 bases align to TRBD2. Germline loops: CDR1 SGHNT, CDR2 YYREEE (reference sequence). The CDR3 spans 17 residues. V shed 4 bases, J shed 5 bases, and the junction held 17 bases outside the gene matches. CDR3 residues: CASSPSPRAGDYDEQYF. CDR3 DNA: TGTGCCAGCAGCCCTTCTCCCCGAGCGGGAGATTATGACGAGCAGTACTTC.

This clonotype was observed many times. This sequence joins TRBV20-1 and TRBJ1-5; D remains ambiguous. V lost 0 bases and J 4 bases, leaving 4 bases between the germline ends. The CDR3 consists of 12 residues. Germline V gives CDR1 DFQATT, CDR2 SNEGSKA (reference sequence). CDR3 amino acids: CSARDTNQPQHF. CDR3 DNA sequence: TGCAGTGCTAGAGATACGAATCAGCCCCAGCATTTT.

This chain uses TRBV24-1 with TRBJ1-2; tentative D call: TRBD1 (5 bases). Trimming pared 4 bases from V and 5 bases from J, leaving 7 bases between. The CDR3 spans 12 residues. Germline V gene lookup returns CDR1 KGHDR and CDR2 SFDVKD. The CDR3, as DNA: TGTGCCACCAGTGAGGCAGGGTATGGCTACACCTTC. Translation gives CATSEAGYGYTF.

The chain combines TRBV6-5 with TRBJ2-2, with 9 bases that match TRBD2. The germline V gene encodes CDR1 MNHEY and CDR2 SVGAGI. J was trimmed by 7 bases and V by 2 bases; bases with no gene match: 8. CDR3 length equals 16 residues. The CDR3 is CASSYGGRAGSGELFF. The CDR3 DNA sequence: TGTGCCAGCAGTTACGGCGGGAGGGCCGGGAGCGGGGAGCTGTTTTTT.